The clone carrying this T cell receptor beta chain was counted only a few times. Germline V CDR1 and CDR2: LGHDT, YNNKEL (reference sequence). This CDR3 is built from 14 residues. V was clipped by 1 base and J by 10 bases, with 16 bases between them. A Seattle source enrolled patients during active infection and followed them longitudinally. The record originates from a study of blood T cell repertoires in COVID-19. Study-wide context: Whether acute or convalescent, the COVID-19 samples came from the United States, Italy and Spain. PBMCs, B-cell-depleted T cells, or T cells provided the cDNA or gDNA that made up the material.

In the original processing: Amplifying reference gene primers gave estimates of nucleated cell counts. Measured with immunoSEQ multiplex PCR; TCRdb has only the in-frame clones, and not every one. Clone size and the V and J calls come from that table; the DNA yielded D and trimming. Altogether 200,000 to 300,000 clones are present, approximately 85% being singletons, with the ten largest covering approximately 5%. The specimen was peripheral blood. This TCR was sampled from a man aged 45-65 years with COVID-19, enrolled during active disease. This rearrangement joins TRBV3-1 (or the pseudogene TRBV3-2) to TRBJ1-2; possible D gene TRBD1, 5 bases. CDR3 in amino acids: CASSQAYTGSDYTF. The CDR3 nucleotides are TGTGCCAGCAGCCAAGCATATACAGGATCGGACTACACCTTC.